This T cell receptor (beta chain) was sequenced for a study of blood T cell repertoires in COVID-19. Study summary: Sources were T cells, B-cell-depleted T cells, or PBMCs; the material itself was cDNA or gDNA.

This clone appeared a single time. Sequencing used immunoSEQ multiplex PCR; TCRdb keeps in-frame clones, though not all of them. The sample has more than 80,000 clones, roughly 86% seen once. This TCR derives from a man aged 50-59 years with active or convalescent COVID-19. The sequencing input was peripheral blood.

Here the CDR3 DNA reads TGTGCCAGCGACAGGGGGAACTACGAGCAGTACTTC. Amino acid sequence: CASDRGNYEQYF. The V and J genes are TRBV28 and TRBJ2-7, with TRBD1 matching 9 bases. V was clipped by 8 bases and J by 3 bases; unmatched bases: 2. Germline V gene lookup returns CDR1 MDHEN and CDR2 SYDVKM. This CDR3 comprises 12 residues.